This entry lists 28 T cell receptor beta chains sequenced from one sample in a study of blood T cells in healthy people across ages. Using a J-beta primer mix together with a sample-barcoded 5' primer, a second PCR was run for roughly 6 to 12 cycles. TCRdb reprocessed the 5' RACE reads with MiXCR, giving one entry per CDR3 protein. The sample carries about 560,000 distinct CDR3 sequences, about 27% recorded once. The same specimen was also included in a second study, on T cells of mothers and their children.

The sample consisted of blood. The receptors stem from a boy aged 2 to 9 in good health.

In this sample, this clonotype turned up many times. The V call is TRBV11-2, the J call TRBJ2-5, with no clear D. The CDR3 has 14 amino acids. The germline V and J ends were trimmed by 1 base and 1 base, with 7 bases remaining between them. Germline V gene lookup returns CDR1 SGHAT and CDR2 FQNNGV. The DNA for the CDR3 is TGTGCCAGCAGCTTAGCCGGCACCCAAGAGACCCAGTACTTC. Translated: CASSLAGTQETQYF.

The chain uses TRBV5-1 and TRBJ2-6; a weak D match, TRBD2 (5 bases). Trimming removed 7 bases from V and 4 bases from J, with 12 bases in between. In germline, CDR1 is SGHRS, CDR2 YFSETQ. This CDR3 spans 14 amino acids. In DNA, the CDR3 is TGCGCCAGCCAACCCTGCGGGGGGGCCAACGTCCTGACTTTC. Its translation is CASQPCGGANVLTF.

The V gene is TRBV19, the J gene TRBJ1-5; D uncertain. Trimming removed 7 bases at V and 0 bases at J, with 7 bases between. Germline loops: CDR1 LNHDA, CDR2 SQIVND (reference sequence). The length of the CDR3 is 13 residues. The CDR3 nucleotides read TGTGCCAGTAAGCGGGATAGCAATCAGCCCCAGCATTTT. The encoded protein is CASKRDSNQPQHF. Full variable domain (missing parts from reference TRBV19 and TRBJ1-5): DGGITQSPKYLFRKEGQNVTLSCEQNLNHDAMYWYRQDPGQGLRLIYYSQIVNDFQKGDIAEGYSVSREKKESFPLTVTSAQKNPTAFYLCASKRDSNQPQHFGDGTRLSIL.

This chain uses TRBV29-1 with TRBJ1-2, with D unresolved. The CDR3 has 13 amino acids. The ends were cut back, 7 bases at V and 0 bases at J, with 12 bases in the middle. Looked up from germline, CDR1 is SQVTM and CDR2 is ANQGSEA. The CDR3 DNA reads TGCAGCGCAGGAGGGTCAGCTAACTATGGCTACACCTTC. Translation: CSAGGSANYGYTF.

The CDR3 loop reads CATSSRTNTGELFF. The CDR3 region has the DNA TGTGCCACCAGCAGCCGCACAAACACCGGGGAGCTGTTTTTT. The chain couples TRBV15 to TRBJ2-2; D remains unclear. CDR3 size: 14 residues. CDR1 is LNHNV and CDR2 is YYDKDF in the germline V gene (reference sequence). V was clipped by 3 bases and J by 2 bases, with 7 bases between them.

The CDR3 reads CASSQGPYGVTDTQYF. The DNA of the CDR3 is TGCGCCAGCAGCCAAGGGCCTTACGGGGTTACAGATACGCAGTATTTT. This sequence joins TRBV4-3 and TRBJ2-3; weak D call: TRBD2 (5 bases). The CDR3 totals 16 residues. In germline, CDR1 is LGHNA, CDR2 YSLEER. Trimming removed 1 base at V and 3 bases at J, with 14 bases between.

The sample holds a few counts of this clonotype. The rearrangement joins TRBV29-1 to TRBJ2-5, with 12 bases lining up with TRBD1. TRBJ2-1 matches the DNA end more closely, so the J call is doubtful. The CDR3 sequence is 13 residues long. Germline values: CDR1 SQVTM, CDR2 ANQGSEA. In nucleotides, the CDR3 is TGCAGCGTGTGGGACAGGGGGCTTAATGAGCAGTTCTTC. This codes for CSVWDRGLNEQFF.

The chain couples TRBV12-3 or TRBV12-4 to TRBJ1-1; 8 nucleotides match TRBD1. Trimming cost V 5 bases and J 2 bases; bases outside gene matches: 13. The CDR3 is made up of 17 amino acids. CDR3 DNA: TGTGCCAGCAGTCCAGGTGGCAGGGGGCCTTCTAACACTGAAGCTTTCTTT. Translating it yields CASSPGGRGPSNTEAFF.

This sequence joins TRBV29-1 and TRBJ2-5; 15 positions match TRBD2. Gene TRBJ2-7 matches the end of the DNA better, so the J call may be wrong. Germline V gives CDR1 SQVTM, CDR2 ANQGSEA. The CDR3 loop spans 19 amino acids. The CDR3, as DNA: TGCAGCGTTGACGTTCCGGGACTAGCGGGGGGCTGGATAACCTACGAGCAGTACTTC. This encodes CSVDVPGLAGGWITYEQYF.

This clonotype occurred many times. V is TRBV6-6 and J is TRBJ1-4; 7 positions match TRBD1. The CDR3 length is 14 residues. Germline CDR1 and CDR2: MNHNY and SVGAGI (reference sequence). The V gene end was trimmed by 5 bases and the J gene end by 5 bases; junction bases not matched to a gene: 5. CDR3 DNA sequence: TGTGCCAGCAGTCGACAGGGAGGGAATGAAAAACTGTTTTTT. It specifies CASSRQGGNEKLFF.

A few counts support this clonotype. The rearrangement joins TRBV2 to TRBJ2-1; D is unclear. There are 13 residues in the CDR3. Germline CDR1 SNHLY, CDR2 FYNNEI. The ends were cut back, 2 bases at V and 6 bases at J, with 8 bases in the middle. CDR3 sequence reads: CASSEWKGNEQFF. As DNA, the CDR3 is TGTGCCAGCAGTGAATGGAAGGGCAATGAGCAGTTCTTC.

In this sample, this clonotype turned up a few times. The chain employs TRBV7-9 and TRBJ2-3, with D perhaps TRBD1 (6 bases). Germline lookup yields CDR1 SEHNR and CDR2 FQNEAQ (reference sequence). This CDR3 has 17 amino acids. Trimming left V 5 bases short and J 1 base short, with 19 bases between. Written as DNA, the CDR3 is TGTGCCAGCAGCACAAATAACAGGGTACCTGGCACAGATACGCAGTATTTT. Its protein product is CASSTNNRVPGTDTQYF. Variable domain in full (rest from reference TRBV7-9 and TRBJ2-3): DTGVSQNPRHKITKRGQNVTFRCDPISEHNRLYWYRQTLGQGPEFLTYFQNEAQLEKSRLLSDRFSAERPKGSFSTLEIQRTEQGDSAMYLCASSTNNRVPGTDTQYFGPGTRLTVL.

This clonotype was seen a handful of times. The CDR3, as DNA: TGTGCCAGCAGCCGGCGGGGGGCGACTAGCACAGATACGCAGTATTTT. This gives the protein CASSRRGATSTDTQYF. The chain is built from TRBV6-1 and TRBJ2-3; 8 positions agree with TRBD2. In germline, CDR1 is MNHNS, CDR2 SASEGT. The CDR3 length is 16 residues. The V and J ends lost 6 bases and 0 bases, in that order; junction bases with no gene match: 8.

This clonotype was seen only a few times. This chain joins TRBV4-3 and TRBJ1-6; 7 bases are shared with TRBD1. Germline CDR1 reads LGHNA; CDR2 reads YSLEER. The CDR3 is 14 amino acids. V lost 4 bases, J lost 10 bases, and 7 bases stayed unmatched. The DNA of the CDR3 is TGCGCCAGCAGCCTGGAGGGGGCCGACTCACCCCTCCACTTT. Translation: CASSLEGADSPLHF.

This clonotype was counted between two and nine times. The chain couples TRBV24-1 to TRBJ2-5; 7 bases are a match to TRBD1. J gave up 5 bases and V 4 bases, and 9 bases lay outside the gene matches. CDR3 length: 15 residues. The germline V gene encodes CDR1 KGHDR and CDR2 SFDVKD. In DNA form, the CDR3 reads TGTGCCACCAGTGACCCGACAGGGCTTGGGGAGACCCAGTACTTC. As protein: CATSDPTGLGETQYF.

V usage is TRBV20-1 and J usage is TRBJ2-7; 11 positions agree with TRBD1. V was pared by 3 bases and J by 4 bases, with 8 bases of the junction left unmatched. This CDR3 has 15 amino acids. Germline V gene data show CDR1 as DFQATT and CDR2 as SNEGSKA (reference sequence). The CDR3 DNA sequence: TGCAGTGCTAGTGGCCGGGACAGGGGGTTTTACGAGCAGTACTTC. This gives the protein CSASGRDRGFYEQYF.

V is TRBV7-9 and J is TRBJ2-1; 8 positions match TRBD1. CDR1 is SEHNR, CDR2 FQNEAQ, per germline (reference sequence). This CDR3 spans 15 amino acids. Trimming removed 2 bases from V and 10 bases from J; junction bases left unmatched: 10. DNA of the CDR3: TGTGCCAGCAGCTTATCAGGGGGCCTTACTCCGGAGCAGTTCTTC. It is translated as CASSLSGGLTPEQFF.

The chain employs TRBV5-6 and TRBJ1-2; D remains ambiguous. The CDR3 is made up of 13 amino acids. The germline V gene encodes CDR1 SGHDT and CDR2 YYEEEE. V lost 2 bases to trimming and J lost 7 bases, with 12 bases between them. The CDR3 DNA follows: TGTGCCAGCAGCTTTACGGTCCGGGGTGGCTACACCTTC. This gives the protein CASSFTVRGGYTF.

This clonotype was seen only a few times. V and J are TRBV19 and TRBJ2-7; D might be TRBD1 or TRBD2, each matching 5 bases. V lost 5 bases, J lost 6 bases, and 11 bases lay in between. This CDR3 is built from 12 residues. Per the germline V gene, CDR1 is LNHDA and CDR2 is SQIVND (reference sequence). The CDR3 DNA reads TGTGCCAGTAGTTTCGGGACCGCCGAGCAGTACTTC. Protein sequence: CASSFGTAEQYF.

The chain uses TRBV20-1 and TRBJ2-3; 8 bases line up with TRBD1. The germline gives CDR1 DFQATT, CDR2 SNEGSKA (reference sequence). J was trimmed by 11 bases and V by 6 bases; bases with no gene match: 10. There are 12 residues in the CDR3. CDR3 sequence reads: CSAPDRGVRQYF. The CDR3 nucleotides are TGCAGTGCCCCAGACAGGGGAGTTCGGCAGTATTTT.

The V call is TRBV7-6, the J call TRBJ2-7; D gene ambiguous. The DNA end is more similar to TRBJ2-1, so the J call may be wrong. The CDR3 has 15 amino acids. Germline V lookup: CDR1 SGHVS, CDR2 FNYEAQ. In DNA form, the CDR3 reads TGTGCCAGCAGCCCCCAGAGCGATATCTACAATGAGCAGTTCTTC. Its protein product is CASSPQSDIYNEQFF.

The table lists this clonotype with a few counts. This chain connects TRBV28 to TRBJ1-3; D is uncertain. Germline assignment: CDR1 MDHEN and CDR2 SYDVKM. The V end lost 6 bases, the J end lost 5 bases, and 11 bases lay between the germline ends. The CDR3 is 13 amino acids. The CDR3 coding sequence is TGTGCCAGCAGCCCCCACGAGAGAAACACCATATATTTT. Protein product: CASSPHERNTIYF.

The chain is built from TRBV3-1 and TRBJ2-5, with 9 nucleotides matching TRBD2. The CDR3 sequence is 14 residues long. The germline CDR1 and CDR2 sequences are LGHDT and YNNKEL (reference sequence). V trimming: 0 bases; J trimming: 7 bases; junction bases outside the gene matches: 3. CDR3 sequence reads: CASSQDLAGRTQYF. Written as DNA, the CDR3 is TGTGCCAGCAGCCAAGACCTAGCGGGGAGGACCCAGTACTTC.

This clonotype was picked up a small number of times. This sequence joins TRBV27 and TRBJ1-4; 8 positions match TRBD1. CDR1 MNHEY and CDR2 SMNVEV come from the germline V gene (reference sequence). The CDR3 length is 15 residues. Unmatched junction bases numbered 7, after V lost 5 bases and J lost 5 bases. CDR3 sequence reads: CASSLGQGPNEKLFF. The CDR3 DNA reads TGTGCCAGCAGTCTCGGACAGGGCCCCAATGAAAAACTGTTTTTT.

This clonotype showed up just a few times. The V gene is TRBV10-1, the J gene TRBJ2-5; 7 bases line up with TRBD1. The J call may be wrong; the DNA end is better matched by TRBJ2-7. Per the germline V gene, CDR1 is WNHNN and CDR2 is SYGVQD (reference sequence). The CDR3 runs 14 residues. This CDR3 is CASSDGRGSYEQYF. CDR3 in DNA: TGCGCCAGCAGTGACGGCAGGGGGTCCTACGAGCAGTACTTC.

This clonotype was seen ten or more times. The V gene is TRBV9, the J gene TRBJ1-1, with TRBD1 matching 8 bases. The trim removed 2 bases at V and 6 bases at J, leaving 9 bases unmatched. From germline, CDR1 is SGDLS and CDR2 YYNGEE. The CDR3 contains 15 residues. In nucleotides, the CDR3 is TGTGCCAGCAGCGTGGCCCAGGGGGCAGGTGCTGAAGCTTTCTTT. It yields the protein CASSVAQGAGAEAFF.

The chain combines TRBV6-6 with TRBJ2-1; weak D call: TRBD2 (5 bases). The DNA end favors TRBJ2-7, so the J call may be wrong. The CDR3 runs 14 residues. In germline, CDR1 is MNHNY, CDR2 SVGAGI (reference sequence). The CDR3 DNA follows: TGTGCCAGCAGTTATTCAGCGGCCCCCTACGAGCAGTACTTC. Its translation: CASSYSAAPYEQYF.

Only a few counts were recorded for this clonotype. The J gene is TRBJ2-5, the V gene TRBV14; no definite D call. The tail of the sequence fits TRBJ2-7 better, so the J call may be wrong. Germline V gives CDR1 SGHDN, CDR2 FVKESK. The CDR3 is made up of 12 amino acids. CDR3 bases: TGTGCCAGCAGCCAAGTTCTCCACGAGCAGTACTTC. It is translated as CASSQVLHEQYF.